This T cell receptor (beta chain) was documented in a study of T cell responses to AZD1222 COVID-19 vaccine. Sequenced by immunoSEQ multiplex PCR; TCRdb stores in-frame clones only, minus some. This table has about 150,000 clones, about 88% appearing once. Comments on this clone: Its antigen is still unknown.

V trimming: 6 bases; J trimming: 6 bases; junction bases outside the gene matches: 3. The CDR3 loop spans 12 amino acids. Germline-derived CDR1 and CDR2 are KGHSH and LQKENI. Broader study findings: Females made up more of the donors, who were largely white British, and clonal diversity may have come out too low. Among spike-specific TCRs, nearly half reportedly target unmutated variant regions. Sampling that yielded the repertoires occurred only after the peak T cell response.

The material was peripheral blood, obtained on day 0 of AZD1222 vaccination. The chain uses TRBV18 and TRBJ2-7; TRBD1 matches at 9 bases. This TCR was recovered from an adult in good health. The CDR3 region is CASSLDRGEQYF. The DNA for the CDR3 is TGTGCCAGCTCCCTGGACAGGGGCGAGCAGTACTTC.